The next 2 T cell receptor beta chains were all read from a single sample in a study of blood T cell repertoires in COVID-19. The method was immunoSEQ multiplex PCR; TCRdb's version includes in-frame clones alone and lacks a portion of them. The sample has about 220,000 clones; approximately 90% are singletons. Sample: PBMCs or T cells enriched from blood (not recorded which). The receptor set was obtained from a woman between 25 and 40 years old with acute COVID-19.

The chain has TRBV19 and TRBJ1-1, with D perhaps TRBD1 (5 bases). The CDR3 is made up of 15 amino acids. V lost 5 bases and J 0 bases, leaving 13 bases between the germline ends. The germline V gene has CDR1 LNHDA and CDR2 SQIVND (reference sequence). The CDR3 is CASSLSPTVNTEAFF. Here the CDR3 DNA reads TGTGCCAGTAGTCTCTCGCCGACAGTGAACACTGAAGCTTTCTTT.

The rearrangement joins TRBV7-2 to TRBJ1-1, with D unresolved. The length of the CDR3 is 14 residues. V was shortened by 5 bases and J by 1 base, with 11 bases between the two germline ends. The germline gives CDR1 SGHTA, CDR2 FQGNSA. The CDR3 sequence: CASSAGRQNTEAFF. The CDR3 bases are TGTGCCAGCAGCGCCGGGAGGCAGAACACTGAAGCTTTCTTT.